This entry lists 12 T cell receptor beta chains sequenced from one sample in a study of control samples from healthy donors and cancer patients. Libraries were prepared by immunoSEQ multiplex PCR; TCRdb keeps only in-frame clonotypes and omits some of them. The repertoire has over 70,000 clones, roughly nine tenths of them found once; the top ten carry about 10%. Sample: PBMCs. The receptors stem from a woman in her forties or fifties with colorectal cancer.

This chain's CDR3 is CASSPSLVLGNTEAFF. The CDR3 DNA reads TGCGCCAGCAGCCCCTCCTTGGTATTGGGGAACACTGAAGCTTTCTTT. V gene TRBV5-1 combines with J gene TRBJ1-1; no clear D gene. V gave up 4 bases and J gave up 1 base, with 17 bases separating them. The CDR3 is made up of 16 amino acids. CDR1 is SGHRS and CDR2 is YFSETQ in the germline V gene. The full variable domain, with the rest looked up from reference TRBV5-1 and TRBJ1-1, is KAGVTQTPRYLIKTRGQQVTLSCSPISGHRSVSWYQQTPGQGLQFLFEYFSETQRNKGNFPGRFSGRQFSNSRSEMNVSTLELGDSALYLCASSPSLVLGNTEAFFGQGTRLTVV.

V and J are TRBV27 and TRBJ1-2; D uncertain. CDR1 and CDR2 from the germline V gene are MNHEY and SMNVEV (reference sequence). Trimming cost V 3 bases and J 1 base, with 6 bases left between them. There are 13 residues in the CDR3. The CDR3 DNA follows: TGTGCCAGCAGTTTTACGATTAACTATGGCTACACCTTC. Its translation is CASSFTINYGYTF.

The chain is built from TRBV2 and TRBJ1-2; 8 nucleotides agree with TRBD1. Germline loops: CDR1 SNHLY, CDR2 FYNNEI. After removal of 6 bases from V and 4 bases from J, the junction contained 7 bases not matched to a gene. There are 14 residues in the CDR3. CDR3 nucleotide sequence: TGTGCCAGCAGGGTCTCCGGGACAGGCTATGGCTACACCTTC. Its translation: CASRVSGTGYGYTF.

The chain links TRBV28 to TRBJ1-2, with a weak D call TRBD1 (5 bases). The length of the CDR3 is 12 residues. Trimming left V 8 bases short and J 4 bases short, with 11 bases between. Germline-derived CDR1 and CDR2 are MDHEN and SYDVKM. Written as DNA, the CDR3 is TGTGCCAGCGGGGACGGCGTCTATGGCTACACCTTC. Translating it yields CASGDGVYGYTF.

The DNA of the CDR3 is TGTGCCAGCAGTTCAGGGACTGGAAACACCATATATTTT. This encodes CASSSGTGNTIYF. The rearrangement links TRBV12-3 or TRBV12-4 to TRBJ1-3; tentative D call: TRBD1 (5 bases). The V gene lost 4 bases and the J gene lost 2 bases, with 6 bases spanning the gap. The CDR3 loop spans 13 amino acids.

This chain connects TRBV30 to TRBJ1-2, with D perhaps matching TRBD1 (5 bases). The V gene's germline CDR1 is GTSNPN and CDR2 SVGIG (reference sequence). CDR3 length: 14 amino acids. V gave up 2 bases and J gave up 3 bases, with 13 bases separating them. The CDR3 DNA follows: TGTGCCTGGAGTACCGGGACTGAGGACTATGGCTACACCTTC. Translated: CAWSTGTEDYGYTF.

The genes are TRBV2 and TRBJ2-3; TRBD2 aligns across 8 bases. This CDR3 contains 18 residues. V gave up 8 bases and J gave up 2 bases; unmatched junction bases: 18. Per germline, CDR1 SNHLY and CDR2 FYNNEI. The CDR3 here is CASPPVRSGGPDTDTQYF. The DNA of the CDR3 is TGTGCCAGCCCTCCCGTAAGGAGCGGGGGCCCCGACACAGATACGCAGTATTTT.

The V gene is TRBV7-9, the J gene TRBJ1-1; D gene ambiguous. Trimming took 7 bases from V and 0 from J, leaving 18 bases between them. CDR1 is SEHNR, CDR2 FQNEAQ, per germline (reference sequence). CDR3 length equals 16 residues. In DNA, the CDR3 is TGTGCCAGCACCCCATCGTGGAGGGAAATGAACACTGAAGCTTTCTTT. It yields the protein CASTPSWREMNTEAFF.

The chain links TRBV6-5 to TRBJ1-2, with D unresolved. This CDR3 has 15 residues. The germline V gene encodes CDR1 MNHEY and CDR2 SVGAGI. V was pared by 7 bases and J by 1 base, with 16 bases between. CDR3 sequence (DNA): TGTGCCAGCATTATTACCCCGGCCCATAACTATGGCTACACCTTC. This translates into CASIITPAHNYGYTF.

V and J are TRBV4-3 and TRBJ2-1; maybe TRBD2 (6 bases). The germline CDR1 and CDR2 sequences are LGHNA and YSLEER. Trimming took off 0 bases at V and 0 bases at J, with 21 bases between the two ends. There are 20 residues in the CDR3. CDR3 sequence reads: CASSQERELGAISSYNEQFF. CDR3 nucleotides: TGCGCCAGCAGCCAAGAGCGGGAACTGGGAGCCATAAGCTCCTACAATGAGCAGTTCTTC.

V is TRBV4-3 and J is TRBJ1-2; no firm D call. V was trimmed by 0 bases and J by 4 bases, leaving 12 bases between them. Per the germline V gene, CDR1 is LGHNA and CDR2 is YSLEER. The CDR3 sequence is 15 residues long. The CDR3 loop reads CASSQERSTAYGYTF. The CDR3 DNA is TGCGCCAGCAGCCAAGAGCGATCGACGGCCTATGGCTACACCTTC.

The chain joins TRBV7-8 to TRBJ1-2, with D possibly TRBD1 on 6 matching bases. Per germline, CDR1 SGHVS and CDR2 FQNEAQ. Trimming stripped 1 base from V and 7 bases from J, with 13 bases between. The CDR3 runs to 14 residues. The CDR3, as DNA: TGTGCCAGCAGCTTAGTCCGGGGGCAGGCTGGCTACACCTTC. This encodes CASSLVRGQAGYTF.